The table lists the clone carrying this T cell receptor (beta chain) with many counts. TCRdb passed the PCR reads through MiXCR, listing each CDR3 protein once. The sample has tens of thousands of distinct CDR3 sequences; about 17% are singletons. The germline gives CDR1 MNHEY, CDR2 SMNVEV (reference sequence). V was trimmed by 2 bases and J by 4 bases, leaving 16 bases between them. This CDR3 has 16 residues. The sample comes from a study of molecular identifiers for immune sequencing clone quantification. The chain employs TRBV27 and TRBJ2-3, with D possibly matching TRBD2 (5 bases). The sequenced material came from naive CD8+ T cells from blood, with Jurkat cell RNA spiked in. Subset indicated: FACS-sorted CD8+CD4-CCR7+CD45RA+ naive T cells. The sequence derives from a human donor in good health. Some libraries in this study had Jurkat cell RNA spiked in. In DNA, the CDR3 is TGTGCCAGCAGTTTAGAGGGCCCTTATTTGTCAGATACGCAGTATTTT. Encoded protein: CASSLEGPYLSDTQYF.